The clone carrying this T cell receptor (beta chain) has just a few counts. This sample stems from a study of response to subunit inactivated influenza vaccine. Each CDR3 protein is one row after TCRdb ran MiXCR on the RT-PCR reads. The sample includes hundreds of thousands of distinct CDR3 sequences, about 11% of them seen just once. Trimming cost V 7 bases and J 3 bases, with 29 bases left between them. The germline V gene encodes CDR1 LGHNA and CDR2 YNFKEQ. This CDR3 contains 19 residues. This same sample was also taken into another study, of T cells expressing NK-cell markers. That paper adds: Researchers built TCR beta cDNA using 5'RACE template switching with UMIs. Within the sequenced cohort of eight donors, seven exhibited HCMV seropositivity and one was seronegative.

The chain carries TRBV4-2 and TRBJ2-3, with a possible D match to TRBD1 (6 bases). This TCR was recovered from a man aged 50 to 60 who received an inactivated influenza vaccine. The source was PBMCs from blood, collected on the day of vaccination. The CDR3: CASTKERGSELGPTDTQYF. As DNA, the CDR3 is TGTGCCAGCACCAAAGAAAGGGGGTCCGAATTGGGTCCAACAGATACGCAGTATTTT.